This entry concerns a single T cell receptor beta chain. These data originate in a study of monozygotic twins with inflammatory bowel disease. TCRdb re-called the 5' RACE reads and gives one entry per CDR3 protein, without DNA. Its table lists more than 300,000 distinct CDR3 sequences. The CDR3 covers 15 residues. Germline assignment: CDR1 SGHDT and CDR2 YYEEEE. Sequenced material: blood. The sequence derives from a human donor with ulcerative colitis or Crohn's disease, or a healthy co-twin of an affected twin (not recorded which). This chain links TRBV5-6 with TRBJ1-5. This chain's CDR3 is CASSFKTSRNQPQHF. The complete variable domain, with remaining parts taken from reference TRBV5-6 and TRBJ1-5, reads DAGVTQSPTHLIKTRGQQVTLRCSPKSGHDTVSWYQQALGQGPQFIFQYYEEEERQRGNFPDRFSGHQFPNYSSELNVNALLLGDSALYLCASSFKTSRNQPQHFGDGTRLSIL.